The entry below gives a single T cell receptor (beta chain) sequence along with its context. The antigen it recognizes is unknown. No base quality information exists; no much larger clone differs at one position. These data belong to a study of blood T cell repertoires in COVID-19 (dated by TCRdb to 2020 to 2022). Regarding the complete study: The collaborator samples originated in the United States, Italy and Spain and spanned the acute and convalescent phases of COVID-19. The prospective study material was composed of cDNA or gDNA derived from T cells, B-cell-depleted T cells, or PBMCs. Deeply sampled blood TCRbeta repertoires from subjects exposed to, actively infected with, or recovered from COVID-19 were included in the dataset. The repertoires were made available in a free public database intended to serve as a resource for research on the immune response to SARS-CoV-2. The samples were drawn from two sources: the first 160 participants of the ongoing ImmuneRACE study, and fewer than 1,500 subjects contributed by 6 global collaborators. Sample metadata almost always included a de-identified subject ID, COVID-19 status, age in years and sex. HLA class I and class II types, where available, came from metadata supplied by the sample provider rather than from assay-based typing. Study-level results and caveats: Clinical and demographic metadata were provided uncurated, with the amount varying by source and participant.

Another Seattle source contributed samples from volunteer blood donors who had recovered from COVID-19. Each collaborating institution followed its own protocols to collect whole blood in K2EDTA tubes. For TCRbeta analysis, collaborators shipped samples in one of three forms: frozen whole blood, isolated PBMCs, or DNA extracted from either of those sample types. The immunoSEQ Assay, a bias-controlled multiplex PCR, was used to amplify TCRbeta CDR3 regions from genomic DNA. The source study handled its data this way. The number of nucleated cells in each sample was estimated by amplification of reference gene primers within the assay. To quantify the absolute abundance of each unique TCRbeta CDR3 rearrangement, sequence reads were collapsed and filtered. For each sample, productive Simpson clonality was calculated as the square root of Simpson's diversity index over productive rearrangements. TCRdb took this table from immuneACCESS and kept in-frame rearrangements with V and J called. Such tables lack part of the clones; where checked against another copy, unresolved V genes explain under half of the gap, and the rest is unexplained. V and J calls and clone size follow that table, whereas D and trimming were derived from the DNA. A total of 250,000 to 350,000 clones appear in this sample, around 90% of them only once. Of the sample, less than 1% falls within the top ten clones.

Trimming at the junction amounts to 2 bases on V and 4 bases on J, and the germline ends lie 12 bases apart. Sequences MNHEY (CDR1) and SMNVEV (CDR2) are obtained from the germline V gene (reference sequence). The CDR3 contains 15 residues, cysteine and phenylalanine counted. CDR3 DNA is the only sequence kept; it has 45 bases, read in frame from the first base. This clonotype was obtained from a woman aged 40 to 55 who had recovered from COVID-19. Sequenced sample: peripheral blood. The sequence joins TRBV27 to TRBJ1-5, with a weak D call of TRBD1 (5 bases match). The CDR3 in this case is CASSLAGNQNQPQHF. The sequence in DNA is TGTGCCAGCAGTTTAGCAGGGAACCAGAATCAGCCCCAGCATTTT.